This is a list of T cell receptor beta chains from one sample in a study of T cell repertoires in cytomegalovirus infection. TCRdb fed the reads into MiXCR, producing one record per CDR3 protein. The sample includes around 210,000 distinct CDR3 sequences, 6% to 8% of them seen just once. Sequencing was performed on PBMCs. All receptors come from a human donor in good health (CMV status not recorded). Some clones in this sample may be carry-over from other donors' samples. Both conserved end residues are part of each CDR3. A D gene is named only where the DNA matches it firmly.

v_call	j_call	d_call	cdr3_aa
TRBV7-8	TRBJ2-5	.	CASSLVHGRQETQYF
TRBV28	TRBJ1-2	.	CASNFGHGYTF
TRBV7-2	TRBJ1-1	.	CASSPGLTGKGEAFF
TRBV20-1	TRBJ2-5	.	CSARDPMDRRETQYF
TRBV6-2/TRBV6-3	TRBJ2-7	.	CASTRTTLPYKQYF
TRBV28	TRBJ1-2	.	CASSPAGGYTF
TRBV19	TRBJ2-1	TRBD1	CASSPGTGGAEQFF
TRBV6-2/TRBV6-3	TRBJ2-7	.	CASRPHPPGEQYF
TRBV7-9	TRBJ1-1	.	CATLTWNTEAFF
TRBV19	TRBJ1-2	.	CASSIVGSNYGYTF
TRBV6-5	TRBJ1-1	.	CASSWGTTNTEAFF
TRBV6-2/TRBV6-3	TRBJ2-7	TRBD2	CASSPPGLAAYYEQYF
TRBV6-2/TRBV6-3	TRBJ2-7	TRBD2	CASSRDYNYEQYF
TRBV4-1	TRBJ1-1	.	CASSQVIGGGTFNTEAFF
TRBV20-1	TRBJ2-7	.	CSAGRSGNEQYF
TRBV7-2	TRBJ2-7	.	CASSLVGEILYEQYF
TRBV7-2	TRBJ1-2	.	CASSYDVALNYGYTF
TRBV20-1	TRBJ1-1	.	CSAGLGNTEAFF
TRBV7-2	TRBJ1-1	.	CASSLERFTEAFF
TRBV20-1	TRBJ1-6	.	CSASVAELNSPLHF
TRBV6-6	TRBJ1-3	.	CASSYRQNSGNTIYF
TRBV27	TRBJ2-6	TRBD2	CASRIAGGSGANVLTF
TRBV7-2	TRBJ2-5	.	CASSLGGGLQETQYF
TRBV6-1	TRBJ1-2	.	CASSERMRGVIYGYTF
TRBV20-1	TRBJ1-4	.	CSTKRQANEKLFF
TRBV4-3	TRBJ2-7	.	CASSHIQAGVSYEQYF
TRBV20-1	TRBJ1-2	.	CSAPSSSGANFVTTYGYTF
TRBV3-1	TRBJ2-3	.	CASSQDMRSDTQYF
TRBV29-1	TRBJ2-5	.	CSVSLGQPGTQYF
TRBV7-2	TRBJ2-7	.	CASSQLSYEQYF
TRBV4-3	TRBJ2-7	TRBD1	CASSQDRVGTGAYEQYF
TRBV15	TRBJ2-3	TRBD2	CATSTISPRAGGHDTQYF
TRBV20-1	TRBJ2-5	TRBD1	CSARELSQGVETQYF
TRBV5-4	TRBJ1-1	.	CASSFPQGEYTEAFF
TRBV29-1	TRBJ2-5	TRBD1	CSVERGLLETQYF
TRBV6-2/TRBV6-3	TRBJ2-1	TRBD2	CASSYASGGSYNEQFF
TRBV7-2	TRBJ2-5	.	CASSLEGVKETQYF
TRBV30	TRBJ1-2	.	CAWSVDSNYGYTF
TRBV28	TRBJ2-1	.	CASSLTTLEGQFF
TRBV13	TRBJ2-7	TRBD1	CASSPRLDRGGEQYF